These 25 T cell receptor beta chains share one sample of origin, sequenced in a study of blood T cell repertoires in COVID-19. TCRdb keeps only in-frame clones here, not all; method: immunoSEQ multiplex PCR. The sample records under 250,000 clones, roughly 87% being singletons. Sequencing was done on a sample of PBMCs or T cells enriched from blood (not recorded which). All receptors derive from a woman in her 30s with acute COVID-19.

The V gene is TRBV11-2, the J gene TRBJ1-4, with D tentatively TRBD1 (5 bases). The V gene lost 5 bases and the J gene lost 3 bases, with 13 bases spanning the gap. CDR1 is SGHAT, CDR2 FQNNGV, per germline. This CDR3 has 15 residues. CDR3 bases: TGTGCCAGCAGCCGTATGACAGCCTCTAATGAAAAACTGTTTTTT. Protein sequence: CASSRMTASNEKLFF.

The chain uses TRBV13 and TRBJ1-6; D gene ambiguous. The germline V and J ends were trimmed by 3 bases and 8 bases, with 14 bases remaining between them. The CDR3 is made up of 15 amino acids. Germline values: CDR1 PRHDT, CDR2 FYEKMQ (reference sequence). In nucleotides, the CDR3 is TGTGCCAGCAGCTTGTCCCAAAGGGAGGATTCACCCCTCCACTTT. This codes for CASSLSQREDSPLHF. The full variable domain, in which reference TRBV13 and TRBJ1-6 provide the parts outside the CDR3, is AAGVIQSPRHLIKEKRETATLKCYPIPRHDTVYWYQQGPGQDPQFLISFYEKMQSDKGSIPDRFSAQQFSDYHSELNMSSLELGDSALYFCASSLSQREDSPLHFGNGTRLTVT.

This chain joins TRBV5-1 and TRBJ1-2; D gene ambiguous. Germline V gene data show CDR1 as SGHRS and CDR2 as YFSETQ. The CDR3 extends over 15 amino acids. The germline V and J ends were trimmed by 0 bases and 5 bases, with 14 bases remaining between them. This CDR3 is CASSLGGEGAYGYTF. In DNA form, the CDR3 reads TGCGCCAGCAGCTTGGGCGGGGAGGGCGCTTATGGCTACACCTTC.

The chain recombines TRBV18 with TRBJ1-2; tentatively, D is TRBD1 (6 bases). The ends were cut back, 0 bases at V and 4 bases at J, with 15 bases in the middle. Germline V CDR1 and CDR2: KGHSH, LQKENI. The CDR3 runs to 16 residues. CDR3 sequence reads: CASSPPYRTESYGYTF. The CDR3 coding sequence is TGTGCCAGCTCACCACCATACCGGACAGAATCCTATGGCTACACCTTC.

The chain couples TRBV6-5 to TRBJ2-1, with 9 bases lining up with TRBD2. Per germline, CDR1 MNHEY and CDR2 SVGAGI. After removal of 6 bases from V and 7 bases from J, the junction contained 10 bases not matched to a gene. This CDR3 spans 15 amino acids. The CDR3 DNA follows: TGTGCCAGCAGGGATATAGCGGGGGTGGGTAATGAGCAGTTCTTC. This codes for CASRDIAGVGNEQFF.

The chain links TRBV6-5 to TRBJ1-2; D is uncertain. Trimming took 6 bases from V and 7 from J, leaving 21 bases between them. This CDR3 region has 15 residues. CDR1 and CDR2 (germline): MNHEY, SVGAGI. CDR3 loop: CASSSLSRGISGYTF. CDR3 nucleotide sequence: TGTGCCAGCAGCTCTCTCTCGCGGGGAATCTCTGGCTACACCTTC.

The chain is built from TRBV7-8 and TRBJ1-1; D is ambiguous. CDR1 is SGHVS, CDR2 FQNEAQ, per germline. This CDR3 is 15 amino acids long. V was cut by 2 bases and J by 8 bases, with 18 bases left in between. CDR3 sequence (DNA): TGTGCCAGCAGCTTATACGGCAGGTCCACATCCGAAGCTTTCTTT. It yields the protein CASSLYGRSTSEAFF.

The V gene is TRBV30, the J gene TRBJ1-1; no clear D gene. This CDR3 is 11 amino acids long. Deletions cut 2 bases from V and 5 bases from J, with 6 bases between. Per the germline V gene, CDR1 is GTSNPN and CDR2 is SVGIG (reference sequence). The CDR3 nucleotides are TGTGCCTGGAGTCTAGGAACTGAAGCTTTCTTT. Translating it yields CAWSLGTEAFF. The full variable domain, with the rest looked up from reference TRBV30 and TRBJ1-1, is SQTIHQWPATLVQPVGSPLSLECTVEGTSNPNLYWYRQAAGRGLQLLFYSVGIGQISSEVPQNLSASRPQDRQFILSSKKLLLSDSGFYLCAWSLGTEAFFGQGTRLTVV.

This chain uses TRBV6-2 or TRBV6-3 with TRBJ1-1; 7 bases agree with TRBD1. The trim removed 2 bases at V and 4 bases at J, leaving 4 bases unmatched. Germline-derived CDR1 and CDR2 are MNHEY and SVGEGT. The CDR3 length is 14 residues. As DNA, the CDR3 is TGTGCCAGCAGTTACGCAGAGGGGGCCACTGAAGCTTTCTTT. It encodes CASSYAEGATEAFF.

This clone was seen a single time. V is TRBV2 and J is TRBJ2-3; 11 positions match TRBD2. Germline V gene sequence: CDR1 SNHLY, CDR2 FYNNEI. J lost 5 bases, V lost 6 bases, and 13 bases had no gene match. The CDR3 is made up of 17 amino acids. The CDR3 protein is CASRDRLAGSDGDTQYF. In DNA form, the CDR3 reads TGTGCCAGCAGGGACAGACTAGCGGGGTCAGACGGAGATACGCAGTATTTT.

The chain uses TRBV27 and TRBJ1-2; D remains ambiguous. The germline CDR1 and CDR2 sequences are MNHEY and SMNVEV (reference sequence). Trimming cost V 2 bases and J 6 bases, with 19 bases left between them. This CDR3 is built from 16 residues. As DNA, the CDR3 is TGTGCCAGCAGTTTAACGGGTCTGAGCACCCTCCATGGCTACACCTTC. It is translated as CASSLTGLSTLHGYTF.

The chain links TRBV30 to TRBJ1-2; the D is unclear. This CDR3 is built from 14 residues. The V end lost 0 bases, the J end lost 2 bases, and 10 bases lay between the germline ends. CDR1 and CDR2 from the germline V gene are GTSNPN and SVGIG (reference sequence). The CDR3, as DNA: TGTGCCTGGAGTGTACTAAACGGGAACTATGGCTACACCTTC. This translates into CAWSVLNGNYGYTF.

This chain links TRBV4-3 with TRBJ2-1; D gene unclear. The ends were cut back, 8 bases at V and 3 bases at J, with 14 bases in the middle. CDR1 and CDR2 (germline): LGHNA, YSLEER. This CDR3 comprises 14 residues. CDR3 in DNA: TGCGCCAGCGGAAAGGAGCAGTACTACAATGAGCAGTTCTTC. It yields the protein CASGKEQYYNEQFF.

This chain connects TRBV19 to TRBJ2-3; 8 bases agree with TRBD1. The CDR3 has 16 residues. Germline V gene lookup returns CDR1 LNHDA and CDR2 SQIVND (reference sequence). V lost 3 bases to trimming and J lost 4 bases; unmatched junction nucleotides: 9. The CDR3 protein is CASSIPDRGVADTQYF. DNA for the CDR3: TGTGCCAGTAGTATCCCTGACAGGGGAGTAGCAGATACGCAGTATTTT.

This clone was recorded once. The V gene is TRBV18, the J gene TRBJ1-2, with D possibly being TRBD1 (5 bases). Trimming cost V 2 bases and J 3 bases, with 13 bases left between them. The germline V gene has CDR1 KGHSH and CDR2 LQKENI. The CDR3 has 15 residues. In DNA form, the CDR3 reads TGTGCCAGCTCACCATCCCAGGGTCGGGACTATGGCTACACCTTC. Encoded protein: CASSPSQGRDYGYTF. The variable domain in full, completed from reference TRBV18 and TRBJ1-2, reads NAGVMQNPRHLVRRRGQEARLRCSPMKGHSHVYWYRQLPEEGLKFMVYLQKENIIDESGMPKERFSAEFPKEGPSILRIQQVVRGDSAAYFCASSPSQGRDYGYTFGSGTRLTVV.

This chain connects TRBV4-3 to TRBJ2-1, with a tentative D call TRBD1 (6 bases). With 2 bases removed from V and 8 bases from J, the gap between germline ends came to 19 bases. The CDR3 sequence is 16 residues long. Per germline, CDR1 LGHNA and CDR2 YSLEER. CDR3 sequence reads: CASSQTRQGLDHEQFF. CDR3 bases: TGCGCCAGCAGCCAAACGAGGCAGGGGTTGGACCATGAGCAGTTCTTC.

This clone was seen a handful of times. The chain links TRBV10-2 to TRBJ1-1, with D uncertain. CDR3 length equals 13 residues. Germline CDR1 reads WSHSY; CDR2 reads SAAADI. V was pared by 2 bases and J by 5 bases, with 9 bases between. The CDR3 bases are TGCGCCAGCAGTGAGCCTGAGGGAACTGAAGCTTTCTTT. This codes for CASSEPEGTEAFF.

In nucleotides, the CDR3 is TGCGCCAGCAGGTCAGGAATGAACACTGAAGCTTTCTTT. Translation: CASRSGMNTEAFF. The chain is built from TRBV10-1 and TRBJ1-1; D call uncertain. CDR1 and CDR2 (germline): WNHNN, SYGVQD (reference sequence). CDR3 size: 13 residues. V was trimmed by 6 bases and J by 0 bases, leaving 8 bases between them.

This clone occurred a few times. The chain carries TRBV4-1 and TRBJ2-1; TRBD2 might be the D (6 bases). The CDR3 has 19 residues. The germline CDR1 and CDR2 sequences are MGHRA and YSYEKL. The germline V and J ends were trimmed by 2 bases and 0 bases, with 20 bases remaining between them. The CDR3 sequence: CASSQPQLARGSSYNEQFF. CDR3 coding DNA: TGCGCCAGCAGCCAACCTCAACTAGCTAGGGGTTCCTCCTACAATGAGCAGTTCTTC.

V usage is TRBV4-2 and J usage is TRBJ1-1, with 7 nucleotides matching TRBD1. Trimming at V came to 5 bases and at J to 3 bases, leaving 12 bases not matched to a gene. Germline V gene sequence: CDR1 LGHNA, CDR2 YNFKEQ. CDR3 length equals 16 residues. The CDR3 nucleotides read TGTGCCAGCAGCGACGTTGACAGGGTTAGTGACACTGAAGCTTTCTTT. Amino acid sequence: CASSDVDRVSDTEAFF.

This clone was seen just once. The chain joins TRBV29-1 to TRBJ1-6; D is undetermined. Germline CDR1 and CDR2: SQVTM and ANQGSEA. Between the trimmed V and J ends, which lost 4 bases and 1 base, there was a span of 8 bases. The length of the CDR3 is 14 residues. The CDR3 here is CSVAEGSYNSPLHF. As DNA, the CDR3 is TGCAGCGTTGCGGAGGGTTCCTATAATTCACCCCTCCACTTT. Together with reference TRBV29-1 and TRBJ1-6, the CDR3 gives the full variable domain: SAVISQKPSRDICQRGTSLTIQCQVDSQVTMMFWYRQQPGQSLTLIATANQGSEATYESGFVIDKFPISRPNLTFSTLTVSNMSPEDSSIYLCSVAEGSYNSPLHFGNGTRLTVT.

The rearrangement joins TRBV6-6 to TRBJ1-4, with D tentatively TRBD1 (5 bases). The CDR3 spans 14 residues. V dropped 1 base and J dropped 8 bases, with 11 bases sitting between them. Germline V CDR1 and CDR2: MNHNY, SVGAGI (reference sequence). As DNA, the CDR3 is TGTGCCAGCAGTTACTTGGGGCAGGACGAAAAACTGTTTTTT. It is translated as CASSYLGQDEKLFF.

CDR3 residues: CSVVQGQGAFF. The CDR3 DNA is TGCAGCGTTGTCCAAGGTCAGGGAGCTTTCTTT. The gene calls are TRBV29-1 and TRBJ1-1; TRBD1 is a possible D gene (5 bases). Germline assignment: CDR1 SQVTM and CDR2 ANQGSEA. The ends were cut back, 4 bases at V and 10 bases at J, with 13 bases in the middle. CDR3 length: 11 amino acids.

The chain links TRBV5-1 to TRBJ2-2; 10 bases line up with TRBD2. The CDR3 is 16 residues long. After removal of 1 base from V and 1 base from J, the junction contained 1 base not matched to a gene. Per germline, CDR1 SGHRS and CDR2 YFSETQ. CDR3 in amino acids: CASSLTSGVNTGELFF. The CDR3 region has the DNA TGCGCCAGCAGCTTGACTAGCGGGGTGAACACCGGGGAGCTGTTTTTT.

The chain uses TRBV3-1 (or the pseudogene TRBV3-2) and TRBJ2-1, with 9 bases aligning to TRBD2. The CDR3 is 16 residues long. V was pared by 2 bases and J by 8 bases, with 10 bases of the junction left unmatched. The germline V gene encodes CDR1 LGHDT and CDR2 YNNKEL (reference sequence). CDR3: CASSQKNPGLADEQFF. CDR3 coding DNA: TGTGCCAGCAGCCAAAAGAACCCGGGACTAGCCGATGAGCAGTTCTTC.